The rows below give T cell receptor beta chains drawn from one sample of a study of T cell responses to AZD1222 COVID-19 vaccine. Clones were read by immunoSEQ multiplex PCR, and TCRdb kept only the in-frame ones, dropping some. The sample consists of about 120,000 clones, approximately 84% of them appearing once. This material consisted of peripheral blood, taken on day 0 of AZD1222 vaccination. Source of these receptors: an adult in good health. Each CDR3 is given without its conserved first and last residue.

v_call cdr3_length cdr3_aa
TRBV6-1 11 ASSEGSNYGYT
TRBV5-4 13 ASSIYGGNNEKLF
TRBV28 12 ASRRQGWYYEQY
TRBV7-9 12 ASSLRTDPYEQY
TRBV7-9 11 ASSRASGNTIY
TRBV21-1 13 ASSKRGGRAEAQY
TRBV2 7 AIDNEQF
TRBV10-3 13 AISESEVSGQPQH
TRBV2 13 ASSGTGGATDTQY
TRBV5-1 12 ASSLVSIQGGAF
TRBV6-5 11 ASSYRGAHGYT
TRBV21-1 14 ASSKGGRGPTTGYT
TRBV3-1/TRBV3-2 11 ASSQEGGDTQY
TRBV28 12 ASQPPFMGHTQY
TRBV11-1 13 ASSLARGGTDTQY
TRBV14 11 ASSQGMNTEAF
TRBV18 12 ASSPSTDYQPQH
TRBV28 13 ASSFSRSRRYEQY
TRBV7-7 15 ASSLRVAGGPDNEQF
TRBV28 10 ASSDLLTEAF
TRBV6-4 11 ASSAAAGTEAF
TRBV7-8 14 ASSLSRVGEGNGYT
TRBV7-2 13 ASSLTSGTFYEQY
TRBV24-1 14 ATSDPGGGGDNEQF
TRBV24-1 13 ATSDRGLASNEQF
TRBV27 12 ASKRQGTNYGYT
TRBV28 12 ASSFYRPSGGYT
TRBV5-6 17 ASSLVNGHGRDGTNIQY
TRBV18 13 ASSPSGGGIYGYT
TRBV7-9 16 ASSFPIRLAGVRNEQF
TRBV29-1 12 SVGSDLIGAGQF
TRBV13 12 ASSFGTDQETQY
TRBV11-1 11 ASSLSGNQPQH
TRBV14 9 ASSYYHEQY
TRBV5-4 12 ASSLGQGGTEAF
TRBV5-1 12 ASSEGRGGNTIY
TRBV19 12 ASKGDREADTQY
TRBV5-4 13 ASSPRPGAFYEQY
TRBV2 12 ASREGTANSPLH
TRBV3-1/TRBV3-2 12 ASSQYRGRSPLH
TRBV6-1 15 ASSEAGGHPSGYGYT
TRBV3-1/TRBV3-2 12 ASSPRTGSYEQY
TRBV19 11 ASSINGNQPQH
TRBV5-1 13 ASSLTPIGPDEQY
TRBV5-1 15 ASQYARADSGANVLT
TRBV21-1 15 ASSKGTARGADQPQH
TRBV30 12 AWSRFSGRVEQF
TRBV19 11 ASTQGWDTEAF
TRBV28 12 ASETRVLAEKLF
TRBV28 11 ASSLTGAYEQY
TRBV28 13 ASQALGAEIYGYT